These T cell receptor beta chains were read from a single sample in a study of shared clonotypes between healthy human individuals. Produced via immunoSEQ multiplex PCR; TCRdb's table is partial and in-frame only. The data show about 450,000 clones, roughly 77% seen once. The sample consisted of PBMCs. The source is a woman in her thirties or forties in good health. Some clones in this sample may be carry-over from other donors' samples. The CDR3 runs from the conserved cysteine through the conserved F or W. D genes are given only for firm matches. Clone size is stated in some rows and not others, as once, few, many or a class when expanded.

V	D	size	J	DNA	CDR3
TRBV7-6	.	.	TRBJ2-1	TGTGCCAGCAGCTTAGGAGGTCGGGGACGTCAGGGGCAGTTCTTC	CASSLGGRGRQGQFF
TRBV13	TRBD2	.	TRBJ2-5	TGTGCCAGCAGCTCTAGGTTAGCGGGAGGGCTGGTGGAGACCCAGTACTTC	CASSSRLAGGLVETQYF
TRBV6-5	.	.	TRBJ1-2	TGTGCCAGCAGTTACCACCCAGTCTATGGCTACACCTTC	CASSYHPVYGYTF
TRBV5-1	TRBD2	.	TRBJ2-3	TGCGCCAGCAGCTTGGAGCGGGAGGGGGGCACAGATACGCAGTATTTT	CASSLEREGGTDTQYF
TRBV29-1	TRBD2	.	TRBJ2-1	TGCAGCGTTACCGTAGTAGCGGGGTACAATGAGCAGTTCTTC	CSVTVVAGYNEQFF
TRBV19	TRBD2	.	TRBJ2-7	TGTGCCAGTAGTCGAAGAGCGGGAGGACTATCCTACGAGCAGTACTTC	CASSRRAGGLSYEQYF
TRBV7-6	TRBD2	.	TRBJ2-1	TGTGCCAGCAGTTCCGGGACTAGCGGGATCTATGAGCAGTTCTTC	CASSSGTSGIYEQFF
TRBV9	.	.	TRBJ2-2	TGTGCCAGCAGCGTAAGAGGGGACACCGGGGAGCTGTTTTTT	CASSVRGDTGELFF
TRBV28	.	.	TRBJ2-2	TGTGCCATCAGTGAACCTGTTTTT	CAISEPVF
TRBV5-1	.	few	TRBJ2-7	TGCGCCAGCGGGCCGGAGAGGGCTTACGAGCAGTACTTC	CASGPERAYEQYF
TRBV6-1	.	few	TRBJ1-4	TGTGCCAGCAGTGATTACTATTTGGGAGAAAAACTGTTTTTT	CASSDYYLGEKLFF
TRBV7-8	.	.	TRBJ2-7	TGTGCCAGCAGCTTAGCACCGGGTTCCTACGAGCAGTACTTC	CASSLAPGSYEQYF
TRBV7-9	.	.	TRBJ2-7	TGTGCCAGCAGCTTAGACGTCGTGCCCTACGAGCAGTACTTC	CASSLDVVPYEQYF